Sequencing of this T cell receptor beta chain was carried out in a study of blood T cell repertoires in COVID-19. Clones were read by immunoSEQ multiplex PCR, and TCRdb kept only the in-frame ones, dropping some. The sample lists a few hundred thousand clones; around 83% were seen once. Germline trimming cut 5 bases from V and 7 bases from J; bases unmatched to any gene: 12. The germline V gene has CDR1 SEHNR and CDR2 FQNEAQ (reference sequence). CDR3 size: 15 residues. Sequenced material: peripheral blood. This TCR derives from a man aged 45-60 years who had recovered from COVID-19. The chain recombines TRBV7-9 with TRBJ2-7; 9 bases agree with TRBD2. In DNA form, the CDR3 reads TGTGCCAGCAGCGCAGATACTAGCGGGCTTGGAGAGCAGTACTTC. Residues: CASSADTSGLGEQYF. The full variable domain, in which reference TRBV7-9 and TRBJ2-7 provide the parts outside the CDR3, is DTGVSQNPRHKITKRGQNVTFRCDPISEHNRLYWYRQTLGQGPEFLTYFQNEAQLEKSRLLSDRFSAERPKGSFSTLEIQRTEQGDSAMYLCASSADTSGLGEQYFGPGTRLTVT.